This T cell receptor beta chain was captured in a study of shared clonotypes between healthy human individuals. General study results and limits: In contrast to clonotypes shared by all four donors, non-shared clonotypes had lower generation probabilities.

Profiled with immunoSEQ multiplex PCR; TCRdb holds only in-frame clones, not every one. The profile shows roughly 1,000,000 clones, 70% to 80% of them singletons. Germline CDR1 and CDR2: LGHNA and YNFKEQ. This CDR3 is built from 14 residues. The V end lost 0 bases, the J end lost 8 bases, and 11 bases lay between the germline ends. Points on this clone: What it recognizes is unknown.

The sequence was obtained from a man between 18 and 29 years old in good health. Some clones in this sample may be carry-over from other donors' samples. This chain joins TRBV4-2 and TRBJ2-1; D is unresolved. The sequencing input was memory CD4+ T cells from PBMCs. The subset here: CD45RA-negative fraction. The CDR3 protein is CASSQDLVVDEQFF. The CDR3 DNA reads as TGTGCCAGCAGCCAAGACCTCGTGGTGGATGAGCAGTTCTTC.